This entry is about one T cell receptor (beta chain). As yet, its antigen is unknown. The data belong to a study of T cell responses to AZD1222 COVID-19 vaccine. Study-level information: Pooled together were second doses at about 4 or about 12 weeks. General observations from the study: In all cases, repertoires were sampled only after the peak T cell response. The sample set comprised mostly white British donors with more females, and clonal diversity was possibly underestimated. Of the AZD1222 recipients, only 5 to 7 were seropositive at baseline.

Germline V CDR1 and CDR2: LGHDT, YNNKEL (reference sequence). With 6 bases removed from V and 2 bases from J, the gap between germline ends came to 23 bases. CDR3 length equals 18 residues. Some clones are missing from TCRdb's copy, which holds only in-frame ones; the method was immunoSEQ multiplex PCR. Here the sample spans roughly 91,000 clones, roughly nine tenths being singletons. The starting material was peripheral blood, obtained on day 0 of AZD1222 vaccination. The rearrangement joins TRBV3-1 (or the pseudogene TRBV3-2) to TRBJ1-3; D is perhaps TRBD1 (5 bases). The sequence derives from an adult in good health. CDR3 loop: CASRQMGTGMTPGNTIYF. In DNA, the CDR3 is TGTGCCAGCAGACAAATGGGGACGGGTATGACGCCTGGAAACACCATATATTTT.